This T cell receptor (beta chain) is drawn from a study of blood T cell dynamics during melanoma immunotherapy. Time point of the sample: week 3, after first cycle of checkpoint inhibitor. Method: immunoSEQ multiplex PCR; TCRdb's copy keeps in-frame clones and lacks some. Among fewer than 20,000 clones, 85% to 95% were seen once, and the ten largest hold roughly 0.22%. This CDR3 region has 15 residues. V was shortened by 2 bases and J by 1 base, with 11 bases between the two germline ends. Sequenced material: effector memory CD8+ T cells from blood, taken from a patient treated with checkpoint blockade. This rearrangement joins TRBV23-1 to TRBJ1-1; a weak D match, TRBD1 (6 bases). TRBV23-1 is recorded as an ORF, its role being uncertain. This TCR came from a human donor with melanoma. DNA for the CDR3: TGCGCCAGCAGTCAAGGGGACACGGAGAACACTGAAGCTTTCTTT. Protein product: CASSQGDTENTEAFF.